This T cell receptor (beta chain) was captured by sequencing in a study of T cells in Graves' hyperthyroidism and ophthalmopathy. With respect to this clonotype: The antigen is unknown.

There were TCR beta CDR3 regions amplified from RNA transcripts. During a first-round RT-PCR of the TCR CDR3, the HTBI primer set was used. TCRdb used MiXCR to reprocess the multiplex PCR reads, holding one entry per CDR3 protein. This table holds roughly 500,000 distinct CDR3 sequences, 24% found once. Study outcomes and limitations: A model of 13 V-J features distinguished ophthalmopathy from stable hyperthyroidism.

CDR3 length: 15 amino acids. V lost 1 base and J lost 0; bases outside the gene matches: 3. In germline, CDR1 is GTSNPN, CDR2 SVGIG (reference sequence). The clonotype originates from a young woman with Graves' ophthalmopathy. The sequencing input was blood. This chain uses TRBV30 with TRBJ1-3; 7 bases align to TRBD1. The CDR3 reads CAWSGDSFSGNTIYF. In DNA, the CDR3 is TGTGCCTGGAGTGGGGACAGCTTCTCTGGAAACACCATATATTTT.